This record covers a single T cell receptor beta chain. The data stem from a study of blood T cell repertoires in COVID-19. Overall study context: Sites across the United States, Italy and Spain contributed samples from acute and convalescent COVID-19. Sources were T cells, B-cell-depleted T cells, or PBMCs; the material itself was cDNA or gDNA.

Original analysis: The assay estimated nucleated cells by amplifying reference gene primers. TCRdb keeps only in-frame clones here, not all; method: immunoSEQ multiplex PCR. Clone size and V and J calls were adopted from that table, with D and trimming inferred from the DNA. The data hold 90,000 or so clones, with 81% observed a single time. The germline V gene has CDR1 LNHDA and CDR2 SQIVND (reference sequence). Trimming removed 5 bases from V and 0 bases from J; junction bases left unmatched: 7. CDR3 length: 16 amino acids. This chain joins TRBV19 and TRBJ1-3; 7 bases fit TRBD1. The sequencing input was peripheral blood. This receptor was identified in an elderly man with active or convalescent COVID-19. CDR3 region: CASSPRTGPSGNTIYF. As DNA, the CDR3 is TGTGCCAGTAGTCCCAGGACAGGACCCTCTGGAAACACCATATATTTT.